The 2 T cell receptor beta chains below all came from one sample that was sequenced in a study of shared clonotypes between healthy human individuals. Measured with immunoSEQ multiplex PCR; TCRdb has only the in-frame clones, and not every one. The sample shows roughly 500,000 clones, 79% of them seen only once. The sequencing input was PBMCs. The receptor set was obtained from a woman between 40 and 50 years old in good health. Some clones in this sample may be carry-over from other donors' samples.

CDR3 loop: CASRLARAKETQYF. The CDR3 DNA sequence: TGTGCCAGCAGATTAGCGCGGGCGAAAGAGACCCAGTACTTC. The rearrangement joins TRBV9 to TRBJ2-5, with a weak D call TRBD2 (5 bases). CDR1 and CDR2 (germline): SGDLS, YYNGEE. The CDR3 extends over 14 amino acids. V was trimmed by 5 bases and J by 3 bases, leaving 14 bases between them. The full variable domain, its missing parts supplied by reference TRBV9 and TRBJ2-5, is DSGVTQTPKHLITATGQRVTLRCSPRSGDLSVYWYQQSLDQGLQFLIQYYNGEERAKGNILERFSAQQFPDLHSELNLSSLELGDSALYFCASRLARAKETQYFGPGTRLLVL.

The CDR3 coding sequence is TGTGCCAGCAGCAAAGGTGGGGGGCTCAGAGCAACTAATGAAAAACTGTTTTTT. The encoded protein is CASSKGGGLRATNEKLFF. The genes are TRBV21-1 and TRBJ1-4. TRBV21-1 is listed as a pseudogene. This CDR3 spans 18 amino acids.